These 27 T cell receptor beta chains came from one sample sequenced in a study of blood T cell repertoires in COVID-19. The table came from immunoSEQ multiplex PCR; TCRdb's copy has only in-frame clones and leaves some out. The sample consists of 250,000 to 300,000 clones, approximately 85% of them appearing once. Sequencing used PBMCs or T cells enriched from blood (not recorded which). The origin of the receptors is a woman aged 50 to 65 who had recovered from COVID-19.

In DNA, the CDR3 is TGCGCCAGCAGCCCGGGACAGGGGGTGAACACCATATATTTT. It yields the protein CASSPGQGVNTIYF. The chain couples TRBV5-1 to TRBJ1-3, with 11 bases identical to TRBD1. Trimming removed 4 bases from V and 7 bases from J; junction bases left unmatched: 4. The CDR3 spans 14 residues. Germline CDR1 reads SGHRS; CDR2 reads YFSETQ.

This clone occurred once. The chain has TRBV5-1 and TRBJ2-3, with 8 bases identical to TRBD1. Losses at the gene ends were 4 bases for V and 7 bases for J; bases not matched to a gene: 11. CDR1 and CDR2 (germline): SGHRS, YFSETQ. This CDR3 region has 15 residues. CDR3: CASSTDGQGLNTQYF. The CDR3 nucleotides are TGCGCCAGCAGCACAGACGGACAGGGTCTGAATACGCAGTATTTT.

V usage is TRBV5-1 and J usage is TRBJ1-2, with TRBD1 as a possible D gene (6 bases). V was pared by 4 bases and J by 0 bases, with 13 bases between. Germline V gene data show CDR1 as SGHRS and CDR2 as YFSETQ. The CDR3 is made up of 15 amino acids. The CDR3 DNA sequence: TGCGCCAGCAGCGCCGGGACAACAACTAACTATGGCTACACCTTC. Protein: CASSAGTTTNYGYTF.

The rearrangement joins TRBV5-5 to TRBJ1-1; D not certain. The CDR3 loop spans 15 amino acids. Germline loops: CDR1 SGHKS, CDR2 YYEKEE (reference sequence). V lost 0 bases, J lost 0 bases, and 9 bases lay in between. The DNA of the CDR3 is TGTGCCAGCAGCTTGGATTCAGGTATGAACACTGAAGCTTTCTTT. Translating it yields CASSLDSGMNTEAFF.

The chain joins TRBV19 to TRBJ1-5, with D possibly matching TRBD1 (6 bases). In germline, CDR1 is LNHDA, CDR2 SQIVND (reference sequence). The ends were cut back, 10 bases at V and 5 bases at J, with 15 bases in the middle. The CDR3 totals 13 residues. Written as DNA, the CDR3 is TGTGCCACCTCACAGGGTTGGCATCAGCCCCAGCATTTT. Translating it yields CATSQGWHQPQHF.

The V call is TRBV5-1, the J call TRBJ1-2; 9 bases fit TRBD1. This CDR3 has 15 residues. Germline CDR1 reads SGHRS; CDR2 reads YFSETQ. J lost 7 bases, V lost 0 bases, and 7 bases had no gene match. The CDR3 reads CASSLEGQGMAGYTF. In DNA, the CDR3 is TGCGCCAGCAGCTTGGAGGGACAGGGAATGGCTGGCTACACCTTC.

The chain combines TRBV6-4 with TRBJ1-6; no firm D call. V was clipped by 6 bases and J by 5 bases, with 14 bases between them. The CDR3 runs to 15 residues. CDR1 and CDR2 from the germline V gene are MRHNA and SNTAGT. The CDR3 region has the DNA TGTGCCAGCAGCCGGCCGGAGGTCCATAATTCACCCCTCCACTTT. As protein: CASSRPEVHNSPLHF.

The chain is built from TRBV3-1 (or the pseudogene TRBV3-2) and TRBJ2-3; 13 positions agree with TRBD2. V shed 3 bases and J 5 bases; nucleotides not matched to a gene: 8. The CDR3 length is 17 residues. Germline V gives CDR1 LGHDT, CDR2 YNNKEL (reference sequence). CDR3 coding DNA: TGTGCCAGCAGCCAGGGGTACCGGACTAGCGGGAGAGATACGCAGTATTTT. This gives the protein CASSQGYRTSGRDTQYF.

The chain couples TRBV27 to TRBJ2-1; 14 positions agree with TRBD2. The junction had 5 bases not matched to a gene; V was cut back by 6 bases and J by 1 base. The CDR3 spans 17 residues. Germline lookup yields CDR1 MNHEY and CDR2 SMNVEV (reference sequence). DNA for the CDR3: TGTGCCAGCAGGGGACTAGCGGGAGCTCCTTCCTACAATGAGCAGTTCTTC. This translates into CASRGLAGAPSYNEQFF.

The CDR3 region has the DNA TGTGCCAGCAGCTCCGGGACAGGGGGCAATCAGCCCCAGCATTTT. Protein sequence: CASSSGTGGNQPQHF. The J gene is TRBJ1-5, the V gene TRBV7-9; 10 bases match TRBD1. Trimming removed 4 bases from V and 2 bases from J; junction bases left unmatched: 2. The CDR3 extends over 15 amino acids. The germline gives CDR1 SEHNR, CDR2 FQNEAQ (reference sequence).

The V and J genes are TRBV3-1 (or the pseudogene TRBV3-2) and TRBJ1-1, with D possibly matching TRBD1 (5 bases). From germline, CDR1 is LGHDT and CDR2 YNNKEL (reference sequence). The V and J ends lost 5 bases and 9 bases respectively, with 10 bases between them. This CDR3 has 11 amino acids. DNA for the CDR3: TGTGCCAGCAGCAATCGGGGGAAAGCTTTCTTT. It translates to CASSNRGKAFF.

The J gene is TRBJ2-5, the V gene TRBV5-1; perhaps TRBD2 as D (5 bases). Germline V gene lookup returns CDR1 SGHRS and CDR2 YFSETQ. The CDR3 is 13 amino acids. V shed 0 bases and J shed 5 bases, with 8 bases lying between them. As DNA, the CDR3 is TGCGCCAGCAGCTTGGGGGAGAGGGAGACCCAGTACTTC. Encoded protein: CASSLGERETQYF.

This chain joins TRBV10-3 and TRBJ1-1; possibly TRBD1 for D (5 bases). V was shortened by 6 bases and J by 5 bases, with 16 bases between the two germline ends. The CDR3 has 14 amino acids. From germline, CDR1 is ENHRY and CDR2 SYGVKD. The DNA for the CDR3 is TGTGCCATCAGACACCCGGATGGGGGGACTGAAGCTTTCTTT. As protein: CAIRHPDGGTEAFF.

This clone appeared a single time. The chain employs TRBV2 and TRBJ2-7, with 8 bases lining up with TRBD2. Germline V gene data show CDR1 as SNHLY and CDR2 as FYNNEI. The CDR3 runs to 15 residues. V lost 2 bases, J lost 7 bases, and 10 bases stayed unmatched. CDR3 loop: CASSEPGRANREQYF. DNA of the CDR3: TGTGCCAGCAGTGAACCCGGGAGGGCCAATCGAGAGCAGTACTTC.

This chain links TRBV3-1 (or the pseudogene TRBV3-2) with TRBJ2-1; TRBD2 matches at 13 bases. The CDR3 consists of 18 residues. Germline CDR1 is LGHDT and CDR2 is YNNKEL (reference sequence). With V trimmed by 3 bases and J by 6 bases, 11 bases remained unmatched. The CDR3 DNA reads TGTGCCAGCAGCCAGAAGAGTACAGGACTAGCGGGAGTCAATGAGCAGTTCTTC. The encoded protein is CASSQKSTGLAGVNEQFF.

V is TRBV11-1 and J is TRBJ2-7; 8 bases are shared with TRBD1. Unmatched junction bases numbered 5, after V lost 4 bases and J lost 3 bases. The germline V gene has CDR1 SGHAT and CDR2 FQDESV (reference sequence). The CDR3 runs 14 residues. The DNA of the CDR3 is TGTGCCAGCAGCTCCCTGACAGGGGACTACGAGCAGTACTTC. It yields the protein CASSSLTGDYEQYF.

The V gene is TRBV2, the J gene TRBJ1-5, with 8 bases that match TRBD1. Germline assignment: CDR1 SNHLY and CDR2 FYNNEI. The length of the CDR3 is 14 residues. The V segment lost 4 bases and the J segment 6 bases; nucleotides outside the gene matches: 5. The CDR3 region is CASSGQGTGQPQHF. The CDR3 DNA is TGTGCCAGCAGTGGACAGGGGACTGGTCAGCCCCAGCATTTT.

The chain has TRBV18 and TRBJ1-2; 8 bases line up with TRBD1. The CDR3 contains 13 residues. V was clipped by 6 bases and J by 3 bases; unmatched bases: 3. Germline CDR1 and CDR2: KGHSH and LQKENI. The CDR3 spells CASSGQVDYGYTF. CDR3 DNA: TGTGCCAGCTCGGGACAGGTAGACTATGGCTACACCTTC.

V and J are TRBV23-1 and TRBJ1-1, with 9 bases fitting TRBD1. TRBV23-1 is designated an ORF whose function remains uncertain. There are 14 residues in the CDR3. V lost 6 bases and J lost 4; bases outside the gene matches: 6. The CDR3, as DNA: TGCGCCAGCAGCCCACCGACAGGGGGCACTGAAGCTTTCTTT. Protein sequence: CASSPPTGGTEAFF.

V gene TRBV18 combines with J gene TRBJ2-7, with a tentative D call TRBD2 (5 bases). The V end was cut by 6 bases, the J end by 3 bases, with 18 bases between. CDR1 KGHSH and CDR2 LQKENI come from the germline V gene. This CDR3 is 15 amino acids long. The CDR3 nucleotides are TGTGCCAGCTCCCCGGGGTCTCGAGCTCACTACGAGCAGTACTTC. Translation: CASSPGSRAHYEQYF.

This chain connects TRBV20-1 to TRBJ2-7, with 7 positions matching TRBD2. V lost 3 bases to trimming and J lost 1 base; unmatched junction nucleotides: 9. The CDR3 sequence is 15 residues long. Germline V gene lookup returns CDR1 DFQATT and CDR2 SNEGSKA (reference sequence). In DNA form, the CDR3 reads TGCAGTGCTAGTTCGGGACTCGGGGGGTCCTACGAGCAGTACTTC. It codes for CSASSGLGGSYEQYF.

The V gene is TRBV7-8, the J gene TRBJ2-3; 14 bases fit TRBD2. The germline V gene has CDR1 SGHVS and CDR2 FQNEAQ. The CDR3 length is 17 residues. V lost 1 base and J lost 2; bases outside the gene matches: 2. The CDR3 sequence: CASSLGGLAGDTDTQYF. The CDR3 DNA reads as TGTGCCAGCAGCTTAGGGGGACTAGCGGGAGACACAGATACGCAGTATTTT.

In this sample, this clone turned up a few times. The genes are TRBV7-6 and TRBJ1-3; D may be TRBD1 (6 bases). V lost 2 bases, J lost 3 bases, and 8 bases lay in between. The CDR3 covers 14 residues. CDR1 and CDR2 (germline): SGHVS, FNYEAQ. The CDR3 DNA sequence: TGTGCCAGCAGCTTACAGGGGATTGGAAACACCATATATTTT. Its translation is CASSLQGIGNTIYF.

V and J are TRBV6-4 and TRBJ1-2; 8 positions match TRBD1. Per the germline V gene, CDR1 is MRHNA and CDR2 is SNTAGT. The CDR3 runs 13 residues. V lost 6 bases and J lost 3; bases outside the gene matches: 3. CDR3 region: CASRGTGYYGYTF. DNA for the CDR3: TGTGCCAGCAGAGGGACAGGTTACTATGGCTACACCTTC.

V and J are TRBV6-5 and TRBJ2-2, with D uncertain. Trimming removed 6 bases at V and 6 bases at J, with 14 bases between. The CDR3 extends over 14 amino acids. CDR1 MNHEY and CDR2 SVGAGI come from the germline V gene. The CDR3 loop is CASRGLGVPGELFF. Here the CDR3 DNA reads TGTGCCAGCAGGGGCTTGGGTGTTCCCGGGGAGCTGTTTTTT.

This clone was detected only a few times. The rearrangement uses TRBV6-5 and TRBJ1-2; 11 bases fit TRBD1. The CDR3 has 14 residues. CDR1 is MNHEY and CDR2 is SVGAGI in the germline V gene. Losses at the gene ends were 4 bases for V and 8 bases for J; bases not matched to a gene: 6. CDR3 DNA: TGTGCCAGCAGTTTCGGACAGGGGGCTGGAGGCTACACCTTC. The encoded protein is CASSFGQGAGGYTF.

V usage is TRBV27 and J usage is TRBJ2-2; no definite D call. Trimming cost V 4 bases and J 7 bases, with 13 bases left between them. The CDR3 has 14 residues. Germline V gene data show CDR1 as MNHEY and CDR2 as SMNVEV (reference sequence). As DNA, the CDR3 is TGTGCCAGCAGTTATACGCGAAACTACGGGGAGCTGTTTTTT. This gives the protein CASSYTRNYGELFF.